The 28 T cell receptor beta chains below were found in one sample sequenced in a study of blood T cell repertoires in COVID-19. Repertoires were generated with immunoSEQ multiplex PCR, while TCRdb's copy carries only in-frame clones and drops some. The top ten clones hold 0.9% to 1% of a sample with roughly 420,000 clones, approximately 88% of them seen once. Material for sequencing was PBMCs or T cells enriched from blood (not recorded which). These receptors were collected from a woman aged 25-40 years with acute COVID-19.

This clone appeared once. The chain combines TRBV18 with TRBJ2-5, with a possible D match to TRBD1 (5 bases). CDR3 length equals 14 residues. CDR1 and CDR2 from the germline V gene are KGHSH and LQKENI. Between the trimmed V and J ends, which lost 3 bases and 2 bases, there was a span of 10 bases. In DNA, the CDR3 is TGTGCCAGCTCACCCACAGGAGATCAAGAGACCCAGTACTTC. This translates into CASSPTGDQETQYF.

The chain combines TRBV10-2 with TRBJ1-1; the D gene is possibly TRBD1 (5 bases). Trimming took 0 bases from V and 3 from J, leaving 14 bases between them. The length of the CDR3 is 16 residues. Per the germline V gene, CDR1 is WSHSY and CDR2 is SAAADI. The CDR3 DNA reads TGCGCCAGCAGTGAGTCGGGGCACAGTAGGGACACTGAAGCTTTCTTT. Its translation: CASSESGHSRDTEAFF.

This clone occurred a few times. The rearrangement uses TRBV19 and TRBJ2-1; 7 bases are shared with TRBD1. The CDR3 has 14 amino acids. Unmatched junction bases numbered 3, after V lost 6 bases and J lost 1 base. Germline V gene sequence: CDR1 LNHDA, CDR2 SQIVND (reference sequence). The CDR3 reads CASSRDSSYNEQFF. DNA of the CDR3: TGTGCCAGTAGCCGGGACAGTTCCTACAATGAGCAGTTCTTC.

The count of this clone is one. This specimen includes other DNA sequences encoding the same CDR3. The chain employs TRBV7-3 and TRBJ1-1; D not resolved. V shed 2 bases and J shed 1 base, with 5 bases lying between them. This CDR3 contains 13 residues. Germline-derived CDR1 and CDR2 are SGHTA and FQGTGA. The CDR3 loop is CASSLRENTEAFF. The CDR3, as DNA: TGTGCCAGCAGCTTACGGGAGAACACTGAAGCTTTCTTT.

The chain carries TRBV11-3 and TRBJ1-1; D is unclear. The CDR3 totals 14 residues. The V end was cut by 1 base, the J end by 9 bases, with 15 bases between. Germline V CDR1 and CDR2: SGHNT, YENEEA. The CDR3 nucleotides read TGTGCCAGCAGCTTAGTTCTCGTACAGCCTCAAGCTTTCTTT. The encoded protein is CASSLVLVQPQAFF.

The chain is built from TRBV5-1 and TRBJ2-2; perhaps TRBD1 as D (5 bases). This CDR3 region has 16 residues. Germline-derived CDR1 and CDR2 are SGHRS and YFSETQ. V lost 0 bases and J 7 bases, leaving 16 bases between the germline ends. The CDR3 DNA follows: TGCGCCAGCAGCTTGGCCAGCAGGGCGCATGTCGGGGAGCTGTTTTTT. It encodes CASSLASRAHVGELFF.

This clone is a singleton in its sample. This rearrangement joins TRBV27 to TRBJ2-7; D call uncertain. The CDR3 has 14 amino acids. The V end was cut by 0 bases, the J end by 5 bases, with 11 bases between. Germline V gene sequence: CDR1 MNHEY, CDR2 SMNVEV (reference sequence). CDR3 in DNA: TGTGCCAGCAGTTTATCCCCATCAGTGGACGAGCAGTACTTC. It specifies CASSLSPSVDEQYF.

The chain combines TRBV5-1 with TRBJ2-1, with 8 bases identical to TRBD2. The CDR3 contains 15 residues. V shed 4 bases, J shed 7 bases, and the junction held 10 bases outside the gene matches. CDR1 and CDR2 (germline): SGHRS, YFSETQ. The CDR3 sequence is CASSPAGGGRNEQFF. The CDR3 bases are TGCGCCAGCAGCCCAGCCGGGGGGGGCAGGAATGAGCAGTTCTTC.

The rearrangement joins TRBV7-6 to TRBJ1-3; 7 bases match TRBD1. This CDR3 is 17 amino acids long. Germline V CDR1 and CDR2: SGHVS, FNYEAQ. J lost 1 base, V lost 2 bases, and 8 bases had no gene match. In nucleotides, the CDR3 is TGTGCCAGCAGCTTAACACAGGGGACGGGTTCTGGAAACACCATATATTTT. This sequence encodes CASSLTQGTGSGNTIYF.

The DNA for the CDR3 is TGCGCCAGCAGCCTCACCGGGTCCACTGGAGGCTACACCTTC. Its translation is CASSLTGSTGGYTF. The chain employs TRBV5-1 and TRBJ1-2, with no clear D. Trimming removed 4 bases from V and 8 bases from J, with 18 bases in between. The CDR3 contains 14 residues. Germline V gene data show CDR1 as SGHRS and CDR2 as YFSETQ.

The DNA of the CDR3 is TGTGCCAGCAGCCCAACCGGGACAGGGTTTTCCACCTTC. Amino acid sequence: CASSPTGTGFSTF. The chain links TRBV5-5 to TRBJ1-2; 9 bases fit TRBD1. This CDR3 has 13 residues. With 4 bases clipped from V and 13 bases from J, the junction kept 11 bases outside the gene matches. Per the germline V gene, CDR1 is SGHKS and CDR2 is YYEKEE (reference sequence).

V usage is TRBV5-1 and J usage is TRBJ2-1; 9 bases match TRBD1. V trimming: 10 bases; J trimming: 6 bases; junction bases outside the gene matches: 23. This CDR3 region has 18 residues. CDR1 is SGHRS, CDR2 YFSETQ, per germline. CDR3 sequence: CACHLGDRAVDPFNEQFF. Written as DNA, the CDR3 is TGCGCCTGCCACTTAGGGGACAGGGCGGTTGACCCGTTCAATGAGCAGTTCTTC.

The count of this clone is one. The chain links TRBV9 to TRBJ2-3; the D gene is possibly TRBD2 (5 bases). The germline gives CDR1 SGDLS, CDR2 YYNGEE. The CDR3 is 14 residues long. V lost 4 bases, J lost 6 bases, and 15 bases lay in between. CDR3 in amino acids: CASSPPDSSDTQYF. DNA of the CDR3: TGTGCCAGCAGCCCCCCGGACTCTTCGGATACGCAGTATTTT.

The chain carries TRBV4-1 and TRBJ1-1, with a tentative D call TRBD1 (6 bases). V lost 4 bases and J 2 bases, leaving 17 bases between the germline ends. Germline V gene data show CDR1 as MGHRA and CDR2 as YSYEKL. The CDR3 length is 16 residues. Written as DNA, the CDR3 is TGCGCCAGCAGCCCTACTTTGGGGGCATTAAACACTGAAGCTTTCTTT. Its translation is CASSPTLGALNTEAFF.

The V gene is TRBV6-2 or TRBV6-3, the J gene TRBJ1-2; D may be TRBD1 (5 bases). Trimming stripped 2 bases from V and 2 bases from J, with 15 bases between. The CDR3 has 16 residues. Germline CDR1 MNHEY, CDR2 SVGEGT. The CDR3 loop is CASSYRDPRGNYGYTF. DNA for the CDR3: TGTGCCAGCAGTTACCGGGACCCCCGGGGGAACTATGGCTACACCTTC.

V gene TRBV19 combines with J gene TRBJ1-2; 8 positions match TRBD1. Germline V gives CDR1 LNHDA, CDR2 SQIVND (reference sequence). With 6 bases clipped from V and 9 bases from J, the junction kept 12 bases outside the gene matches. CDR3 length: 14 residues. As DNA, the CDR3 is TGTGCCAGTAGAAGCCCCAGCAGGGGGCGAAGCTACACCTTC. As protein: CASRSPSRGRSYTF.

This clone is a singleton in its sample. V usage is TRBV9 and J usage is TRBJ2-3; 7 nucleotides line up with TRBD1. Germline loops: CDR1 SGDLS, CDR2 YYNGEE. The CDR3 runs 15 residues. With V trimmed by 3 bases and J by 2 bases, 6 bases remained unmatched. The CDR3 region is CASSAGTELTDTQYF. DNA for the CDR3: TGTGCCAGCAGCGCCGGGACAGAGCTCACAGATACGCAGTATTTT. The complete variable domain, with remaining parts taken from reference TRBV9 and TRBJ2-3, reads DSGVTQTPKHLITATGQRVTLRCSPRSGDLSVYWYQQSLDQGLQFLIQYYNGEERAKGNILERFSAQQFPDLHSELNLSSLELGDSALYFCASSAGTELTDTQYFGPGTRLTVL.

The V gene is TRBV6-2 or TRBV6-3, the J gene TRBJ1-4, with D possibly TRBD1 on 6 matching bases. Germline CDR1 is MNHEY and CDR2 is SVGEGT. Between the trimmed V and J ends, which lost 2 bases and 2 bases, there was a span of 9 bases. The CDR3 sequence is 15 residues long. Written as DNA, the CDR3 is TGTGCCAGCAGTTACATAACAGGGACTAATGAAAAACTGTTTTTT. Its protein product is CASSYITGTNEKLFF.

CDR3 loop: CASSYRLGNTEAFF. CDR3 in DNA: TGTGCCAGCAGTTACAGGTTGGGGAACACTGAAGCTTTCTTT. V usage is TRBV5-5 and J usage is TRBJ1-1, with a tentative D call TRBD1 (5 bases). V lost 5 bases and J 1 base, leaving 12 bases between the germline ends. CDR1 and CDR2 (germline): SGHKS, YYEKEE (reference sequence). The length of the CDR3 is 14 residues.

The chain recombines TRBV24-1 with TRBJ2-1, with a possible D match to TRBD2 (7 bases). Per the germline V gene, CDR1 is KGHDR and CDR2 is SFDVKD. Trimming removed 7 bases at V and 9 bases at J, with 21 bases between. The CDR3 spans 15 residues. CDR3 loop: CATRGGHGPSGEQFF. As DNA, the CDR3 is TGTGCCACCAGGGGGGGGCACGGCCCTTCTGGTGAGCAGTTCTTC.

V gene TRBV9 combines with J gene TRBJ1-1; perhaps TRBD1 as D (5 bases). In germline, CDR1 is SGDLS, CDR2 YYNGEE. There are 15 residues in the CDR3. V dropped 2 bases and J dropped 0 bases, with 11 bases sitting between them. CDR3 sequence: CASSVGDRLNTEAFF. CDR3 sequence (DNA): TGTGCCAGCAGCGTCGGTGACAGACTGAACACTGAAGCTTTCTTT.

The CDR3 loop is CASSQSTGLEHQPQHF. CDR3 bases: TGCGCCAGCAGCCAATCGACAGGGTTGGAGCATCAGCCCCAGCATTTT. The chain has TRBV4-1 and TRBJ1-5; 7 positions agree with TRBD1. The germline V gene encodes CDR1 MGHRA and CDR2 YSYEKL. The V gene end was trimmed by 2 bases and the J gene end by 5 bases; junction bases not matched to a gene: 9. CDR3 length: 16 amino acids.

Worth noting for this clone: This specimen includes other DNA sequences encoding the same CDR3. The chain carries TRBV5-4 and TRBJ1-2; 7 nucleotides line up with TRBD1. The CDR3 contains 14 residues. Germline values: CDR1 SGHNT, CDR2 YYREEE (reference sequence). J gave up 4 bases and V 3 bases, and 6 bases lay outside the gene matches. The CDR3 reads CASSSPGQSYGYTF. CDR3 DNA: TGTGCCAGCAGCTCTCCGGGACAGAGCTATGGCTACACCTTC.

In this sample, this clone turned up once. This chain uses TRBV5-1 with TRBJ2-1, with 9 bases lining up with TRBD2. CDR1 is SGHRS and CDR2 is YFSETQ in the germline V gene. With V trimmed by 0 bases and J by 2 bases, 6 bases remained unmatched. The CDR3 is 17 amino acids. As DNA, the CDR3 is TGCGCCAGCAGCTTGGGTCCGACTAGCGGAACCTACAATGAGCAGTTCTTC. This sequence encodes CASSLGPTSGTYNEQFF.

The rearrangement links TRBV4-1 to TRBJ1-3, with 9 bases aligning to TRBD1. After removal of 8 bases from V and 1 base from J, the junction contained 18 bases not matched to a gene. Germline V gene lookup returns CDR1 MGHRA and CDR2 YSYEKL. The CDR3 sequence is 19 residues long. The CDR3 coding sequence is TGCGCCAGCGGGAGAGCGCTACAGGGGGCCGATCCGTCTGGAAACACCATATATTTT. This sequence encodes CASGRALQGADPSGNTIYF.

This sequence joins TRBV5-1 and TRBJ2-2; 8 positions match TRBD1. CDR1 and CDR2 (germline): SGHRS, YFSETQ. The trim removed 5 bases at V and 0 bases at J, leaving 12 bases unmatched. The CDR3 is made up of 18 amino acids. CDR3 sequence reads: CASRLRTGGLANTGELFF. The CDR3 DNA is TGCGCCAGCAGACTTCGAACAGGGGGTTTAGCGAACACCGGGGAGCTGTTTTTT.

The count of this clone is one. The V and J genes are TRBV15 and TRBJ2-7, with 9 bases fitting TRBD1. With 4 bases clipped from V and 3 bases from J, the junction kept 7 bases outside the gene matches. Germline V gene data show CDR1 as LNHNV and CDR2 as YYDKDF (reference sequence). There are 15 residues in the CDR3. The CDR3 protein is CATSTPTTGGYEQYF. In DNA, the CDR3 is TGTGCCACCAGCACACCAACGACAGGGGGCTACGAGCAGTACTTC. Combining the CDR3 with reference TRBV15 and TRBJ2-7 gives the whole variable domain DAMVIQNPRYQVTQFGKPVTLSCSQTLNHNVMYWYQQKSSQAPKLLFHYYDKDFNNEADTPDNFQSRRPNTSFCFLDIRSPGLGDTAMYLCATSTPTTGGYEQYFGPGTRLTVT.

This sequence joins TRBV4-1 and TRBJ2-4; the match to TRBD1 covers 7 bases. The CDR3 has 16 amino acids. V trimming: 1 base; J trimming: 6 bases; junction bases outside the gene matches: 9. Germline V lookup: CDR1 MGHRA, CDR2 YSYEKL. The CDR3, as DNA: TGCGCCAGCAGCCAAGCGGCCGACAGGGCAAGAAACATTCAGTACTTC. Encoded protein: CASSQAADRARNIQYF.